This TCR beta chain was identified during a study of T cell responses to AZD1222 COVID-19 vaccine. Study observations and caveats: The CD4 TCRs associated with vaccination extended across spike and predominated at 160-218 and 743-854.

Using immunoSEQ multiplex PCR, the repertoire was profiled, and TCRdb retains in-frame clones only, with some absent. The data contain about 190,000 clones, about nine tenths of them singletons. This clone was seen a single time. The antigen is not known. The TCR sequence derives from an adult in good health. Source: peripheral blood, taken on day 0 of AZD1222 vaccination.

In DNA, the CDR3 is TGTGCCAGCAGGCCCACAGGGGAGGGTGAAGCTTTCTTT. Residues: CASRPTGEGEAFF. V usage is TRBV7-3 and J usage is TRBJ1-1; TRBD1 agrees at 7 bases. Trimming took 6 bases from V and 7 from J; bases not matched to a gene: 8. CDR1 and CDR2 from the germline V gene are SGHTA and FQGTGA. CDR3 length: 13 amino acids.